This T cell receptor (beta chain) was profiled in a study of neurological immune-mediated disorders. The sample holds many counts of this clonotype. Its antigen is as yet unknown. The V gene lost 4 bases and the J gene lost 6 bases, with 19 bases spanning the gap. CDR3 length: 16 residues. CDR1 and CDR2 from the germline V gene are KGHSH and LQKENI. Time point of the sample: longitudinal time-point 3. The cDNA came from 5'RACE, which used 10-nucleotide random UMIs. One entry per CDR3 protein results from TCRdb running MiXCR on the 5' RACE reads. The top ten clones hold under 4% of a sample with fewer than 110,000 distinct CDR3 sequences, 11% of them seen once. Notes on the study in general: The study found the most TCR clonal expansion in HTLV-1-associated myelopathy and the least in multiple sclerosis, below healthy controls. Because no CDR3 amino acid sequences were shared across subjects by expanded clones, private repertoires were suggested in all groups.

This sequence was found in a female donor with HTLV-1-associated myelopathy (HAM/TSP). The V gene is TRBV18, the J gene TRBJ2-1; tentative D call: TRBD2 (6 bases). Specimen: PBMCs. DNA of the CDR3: TGTGCCAGCTCACAGCCCGGAGGGGACTGGGGCAATGAGCAGTTCTTC. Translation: CASSQPGGDWGNEQFF.